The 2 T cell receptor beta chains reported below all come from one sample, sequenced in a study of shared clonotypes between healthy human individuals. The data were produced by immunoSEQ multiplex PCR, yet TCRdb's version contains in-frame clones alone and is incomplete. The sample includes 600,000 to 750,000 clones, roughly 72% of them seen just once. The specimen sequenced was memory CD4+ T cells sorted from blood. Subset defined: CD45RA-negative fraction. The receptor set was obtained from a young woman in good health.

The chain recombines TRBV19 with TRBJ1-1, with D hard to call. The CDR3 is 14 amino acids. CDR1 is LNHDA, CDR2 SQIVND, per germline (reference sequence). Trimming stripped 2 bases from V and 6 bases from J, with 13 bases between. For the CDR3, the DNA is TGTGCCAGTAGTATATGGGGAGGAAGCGCTGAAGCTTTCTTT. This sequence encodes CASSIWGGSAEAFF.

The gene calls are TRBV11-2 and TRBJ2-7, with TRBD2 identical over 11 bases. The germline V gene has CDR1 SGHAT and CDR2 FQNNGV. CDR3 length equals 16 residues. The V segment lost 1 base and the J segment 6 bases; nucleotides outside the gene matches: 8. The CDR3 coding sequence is TGTGCCAGCAGCTTAGCCCAACTAGCGGGAGTGCTCGAGCAGTACTTC. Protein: CASSLAQLAGVLEQYF. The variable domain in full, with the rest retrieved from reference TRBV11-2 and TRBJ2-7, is EAGVAQSPRYKIIEKRQSVAFWCNPISGHATLYWYQQILGQGPKLLIQFQNNGVVDDSQLPKDRFSAERLKGVDSTLKIQPAKLEDSAVYLCASSLAQLAGVLEQYFGPGTRLTVT.